The TCR beta chain described here comes from a study of blood T cells in healthy people across ages. V was pared by 0 bases and J by 9 bases, with 17 bases between. From germline, CDR1 is SGDLS and CDR2 YYNGEE. The CDR3 covers 15 residues. Then a second PCR, running roughly 7 to 11 cycles, was carried out with a sample-barcoded 5' primer and a J-beta primer mix. TCRdb independently ran MiXCR on the 5' RACE reads; one entry per CDR3 protein. This table has 800,000 to 1,300,000 distinct CDR3 sequences, roughly 24% appearing once. These same records also appear under a second study, on T cells of mothers and their children.

The receptor comes from a girl aged 2 to 9 in good health. The rearrangement links TRBV9 to TRBJ2-3; weak D call: TRBD2 (6 bases). The sequenced sample consisted of blood. The CDR3 DNA is TGTGCCAGCAGCGTAGGTCTAGCAGAGGAGGGAACGCAGTATTTT. Translated: CASSVGLAEEGTQYF.